This entry describes one T cell receptor beta chain. Trimming removed 4 bases from V and 3 bases from J, with 16 bases in between. Germline V gene lookup returns CDR1 LGHDT and CDR2 YNNKEL (reference sequence). The CDR3 contains 15 residues. As originally analysed: Scientists estimated how many nucleated cells there were by amplifying reference gene primers. Libraries were prepared by immunoSEQ multiplex PCR; TCRdb keeps only in-frame clonotypes and omits some of them. V, J and clone size are those of that table, while D and trimming were read from the DNA. The sample lists 300,000 to 350,000 clones, around 90% occurring once. The sample belongs to a study of blood T cell repertoires in COVID-19. Study-level information: Researchers got acute and convalescent COVID-19 samples from the United States, Italy and Spain. The analysed material was cDNA or gDNA that came from T cells, B-cell-depleted T cells, or PBMCs.

The TCR sequence derives from a man younger than 30 with active or convalescent COVID-19. Sequencing input: peripheral blood. The V call is TRBV3-1 (or the pseudogene TRBV3-2), the J call TRBJ2-7, with a tentative D call TRBD2 (7 bases). The CDR3 protein is CASSLRGGQFYEQYF. CDR3 sequence (DNA): TGTGCCAGCAGCCTAAGGGGGGGTCAATTCTACGAGCAGTACTTC.